This T cell receptor (beta chain) is from a study of beta chain features in type 1 diabetes. The study reverse transcribed the entire isolated RNA, so it sequenced expressed TCRB transcripts. Sequenced by immunoSEQ multiplex PCR; TCRdb stores in-frame clones only, minus some. The sample yields around 200,000 clones, about 12% seen once. Between the trimmed V and J ends, which lost 2 bases and 6 bases, there was a span of 10 bases. The germline gives CDR1 KGHSH, CDR2 LQKENI. The CDR3 is 13 amino acids. This clone was recorded at least ten times. The clonotype comes from a woman between 18 and 30 years old in good health. J is TRBJ1-1 and V is TRBV18; D uncertain. Sequencing was done on a sample of central memory CD4+ T cells from blood. CDR3 bases: TGTGCCAGCTCACCAGGGTCGGCGGCTGAAGCTTTCTTT. It is translated as CASSPGSAAEAFF.